This T cell receptor (beta chain) was obtained from a study of early T cells in non-severe SARS-CoV-2 infection. This clonotype was observed many times. V shed 4 bases, J shed 1 base, and the junction held 7 bases outside the gene matches. The CDR3 is made up of 17 amino acids. Germline V gene data show CDR1 as SGHRS and CDR2 as YFSETQ. From the 5' RACE reads, TCRdb called clonotypes with MiXCR, one entry per CDR3 protein. The table includes 50,000 to 60,000 distinct CDR3 sequences, 12% detected once. The origin of this receptor is an adult who was a healthcare worker with PCR-confirmed SARS-CoV-2 infection or an uninfected control (not recorded which). The chain uses TRBV5-1 and TRBJ2-5; 13 nucleotides line up with TRBD2. Sequences were obtained from whole blood. For the CDR3, the DNA is TGCGCCAGCAGCGCAGGACTAGCGGGGGCGATCCAAGAGACCCAGTACTTC. Translated, it gives CASSAGLAGAIQETQYF.